This is a list of T cell receptor beta chains from one sample in a study of cytomegalovirus exposure and HLA in healthy donors. Here immunoSEQ multiplex PCR was the method, and the copy in TCRdb shows in-frame clones only, minus some. The sample lists roughly 86,000 clones; 90% to 97% were seen once. Sequencing was performed on PBMCs. All receptors come from a man aged 18 to 29 in good health and CMV-seropositive. CDR3s include the opening cysteine and the closing phenylalanine or tryptophan. The order of the fields is D gene, clone size, V gene, J gene, CDR3 protein, CDR3 DNA. A D gene is named only where the DNA matches it firmly. Some rows mark clone size as missing; the rest say once, few, many or name a class of expanded clone.

NA,NA,TRBV30,TRBJ2-5,CAWSTGWAQYF,TGTGCCTGGTCGACAGGCTGGGCCCAGTACTTC
NA,NA,TRBV28,TRBJ1-1,CAAGEVSEAFF,TGTGCCGCGGGGGAGGTTTCCGAAGCTTTCTTT
NA,NA,TRBV12-2,TRBJ2-7,CASRRFITGTLFYEQYF,TGTGCAAGTCGCCGATTTATCACCGGGACACTGTTCTACGAGCAGTACTTC
TRBD2,NA,TRBV28,TRBJ2-1,CASSLLAGSYNEQFF,TGTGCCAGCAGCCTACTAGCGGGATCCTACAATGAGCAGTTCTTC
NA,NA,TRBV7-8,TRBJ2-2,CASSFPANTGELFF,TGTGCCAGCAGCTTCCCTGCGAACACCGGGGAGCTGTTTTTT
NA,NA,TRBV30,TRBJ2-7,CAWKGSSYEQYF,TGTGCCTGGAAAGGGAGCTCCTACGAGCAGTACTTC
NA,NA,TRBV2,TRBJ2-6,CASSPVYSGANVLTF,TGTGCCAGCAGCCCTGTTTACTCTGGGGCCAACGTCCTGACTTTC
TRBD2,NA,TRBV5-6,TRBJ2-3,CASSPGAGVRDTQYF,TGTGCCAGCAGCCCAGGAGCGGGAGTTAGAGATACGCAGTATTTT
NA,NA,TRBV6-1,TRBJ1-1,CASSISVGSTEAFF,TGTGCCAGCAGTATAAGCGTGGGGAGCACTGAAGCTTTCTTT
NA,NA,TRBV30,TRBJ1-2,CAWSAGAGYTF,TGTGCCTGGAGCGCAGGCGCGGGCTACACCTTC
NA,NA,TRBV7-3,TRBJ1-1,CASKRWGGNTEAFF,TGTGCCAGCAAACGATGGGGCGGGAACACTGAAGCTTTCTTT
NA,NA,TRBV10-1,TRBJ1-1,CASSESLGVRAFF,TGCGCCAGCAGTGAGTCTTTAGGGGTTCGAGCTTTCTTT
NA,NA,TRBV14,TRBJ1-1,CASSQALNSRAFF,TGTGCCAGCAGCCAAGCCTTAAACAGTCGGGCTTTCTTT
TRBD2,NA,TRBV11-3,TRBJ2-2,CASSLRAGVGGELFF,TGTGCCAGCAGCTTAAGAGCGGGAGTTGGCGGGGAGCTGTTTTTT
TRBD1,once,TRBV5-1,TRBJ1-4,CASSSGQTATNEKLFF,TGCGCCAGCAGCTCGGGACAGACAGCAACTAATGAAAAACTGTTTTTT
TRBD2,NA,TRBV2,TRBJ2-7,CASTRGGFPYEQYF,TGTGCCAGCACACGGGGAGGGTTCCCCTACGAGCAGTACTTC
TRBD2,NA,TRBV28,TRBJ2-1,CASSLRLANNEQFF,TGTGCCAGCAGTTTACGACTAGCTAACAATGAGCAGTTCTTC
TRBD2,NA,TRBV28,TRBJ2-2,CASSTGGLPGELFF,TGTGCCAGCAGTACGGGAGGGCTTCCCGGGGAGCTGTTTTTT
NA,NA,TRBV9,TRBJ1-5,CASSVGKGNQPQHF,TGTGCCAGCAGCGTAGGCAAGGGGAATCAGCCCCAGCATTTT
NA,NA,TRBV6-1,TRBJ2-5,CASSGGGGQETQYF,TGTGCCAGCAGCGGCGGGGGCGGCCAAGAGACCCAGTACTTC
TRBD2,NA,TRBV6-1,TRBJ2-7,CASSGRTSDYYEQYF,TGTGCCAGCAGTGGTCGGACTAGCGACTACTACGAGCAGTACTTC
NA,NA,TRBV11-2,TRBJ2-7,CASSSFTHEQYF,TGTGCCAGCAGCTCCTTTACTCACGAGCAGTACTTC
NA,NA,TRBV6-5,TRBJ1-5,CASSKEGSNQPQHF,TGTGCCAGCAGTAAGGAGGGTTCCAATCAGCCCCAGCATTTT
NA,NA,TRBV6-6,TRBJ1-2,CASSGPNYGYTF,TGTGCCAGCTCTGGGCCGAACTATGGCTACACCTTC